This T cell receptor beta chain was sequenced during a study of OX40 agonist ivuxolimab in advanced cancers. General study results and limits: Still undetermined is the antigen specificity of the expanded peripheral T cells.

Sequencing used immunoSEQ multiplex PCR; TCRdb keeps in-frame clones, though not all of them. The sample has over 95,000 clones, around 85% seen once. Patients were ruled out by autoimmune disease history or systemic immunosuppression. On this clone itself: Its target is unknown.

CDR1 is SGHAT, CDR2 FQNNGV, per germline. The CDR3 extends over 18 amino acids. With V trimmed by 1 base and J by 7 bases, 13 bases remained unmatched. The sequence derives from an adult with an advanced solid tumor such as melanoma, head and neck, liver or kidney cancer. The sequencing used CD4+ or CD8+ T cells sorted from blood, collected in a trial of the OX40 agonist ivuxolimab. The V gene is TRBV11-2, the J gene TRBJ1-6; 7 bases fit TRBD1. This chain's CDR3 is CASSLGSGRDRPNSPLHF. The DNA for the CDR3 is TGTGCCAGCAGCTTAGGATCGGGTAGGGACAGACCAAATTCACCCCTCCACTTT.